The clone carrying this T cell receptor beta chain showed up just a few times. Its antigen is unknown. The data were taken from a study of cytomegalovirus exposure and HLA in healthy donors. With 60 Vbeta and 13 Jbeta primers, the PCR was carried out. Only in-frame clones appear in the TCRdb table, and some are missing; sequencing was by immunoSEQ multiplex PCR. The repertoire holds about 90,000 clones, with over 60% as singletons. Whole-study findings and limits: A later look showed TCR association rates differing by HLA locus, highest for DRB1 and lowest for HLA-C. In the analysis, some V segments, TRBV6-2 and TRBV6-3 included, were excluded as indistinguishable.

This CDR3 spans 14 amino acids. With 2 bases clipped from V and 11 bases from J, the junction kept 13 bases outside the gene matches. Germline values: CDR1 SGHNT, CDR2 YYREEE (reference sequence). The receptor's source is a man aged 25 to 45 in good health and CMV-seronegative. J is TRBJ2-7 and V is TRBV5-4; 7 positions agree with TRBD2. The source material was PBMCs. CDR3 region: CASSFSNKRDGEYF. CDR3 coding DNA: TGTGCCAGCAGCTTTTCAAATAAGCGGGACGGGGAGTACTTC.